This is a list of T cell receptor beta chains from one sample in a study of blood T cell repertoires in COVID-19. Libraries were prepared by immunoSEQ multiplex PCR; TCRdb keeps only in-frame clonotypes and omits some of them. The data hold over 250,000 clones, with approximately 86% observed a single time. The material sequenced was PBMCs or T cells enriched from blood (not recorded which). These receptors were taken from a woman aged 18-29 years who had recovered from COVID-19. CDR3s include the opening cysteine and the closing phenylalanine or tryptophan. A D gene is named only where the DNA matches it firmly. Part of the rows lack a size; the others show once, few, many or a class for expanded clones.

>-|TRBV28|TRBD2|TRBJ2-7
CASSLSSGGPPGHF
TGTGCCAGCAGTTTATCCAGCGGGGGGCCTCCCGGGCACTTC
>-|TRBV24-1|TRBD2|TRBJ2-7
CATSGGTGTSVYEQYF
TGTGCCACCAGCGGGGGGACCGGGACTAGCGTATACGAGCAGTACTTC
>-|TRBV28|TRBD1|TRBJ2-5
CASSPATGVEETQYF
TGTGCCAGCAGCCCAGCCACAGGGGTGGAAGAGACCCAGTACTTC
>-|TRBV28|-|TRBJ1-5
CASRTVGKGGQPQHF
TGTGCCAGCAGAACCGTGGGGAAAGGAGGTCAGCCCCAGCATTTT
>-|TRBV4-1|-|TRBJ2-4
CASSQGAARDRGNIQYF
TGCGCCAGCAGCCAAGGGGCAGCGCGGGATAGGGGAAACATTCAGTACTTC
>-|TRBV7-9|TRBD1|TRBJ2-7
CASSPRDRTYEQYF
TGTGCCAGCAGCCCTAGGGACAGAACCTACGAGCAGTACTTC
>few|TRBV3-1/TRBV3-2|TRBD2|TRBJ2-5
CASTTIAGRQETQYF
TGTGCCAGCACCACTATAGCGGGACGGCAAGAGACCCAGTACTTC
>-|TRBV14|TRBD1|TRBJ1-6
CASSRGRDRESPLHF
TGTGCCAGCAGCCGCGGTCGGGACAGGGAATCACCCCTCCACTTT
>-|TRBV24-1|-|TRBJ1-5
CATSDFGANQPQHF
TGTGCCACCAGTGATTTCGGTGCAAATCAGCCCCAGCATTTT
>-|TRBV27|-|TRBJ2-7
CASSLSPQYEQYF
TGTGCCAGCAGTTTATCCCCCCAATACGAGCAGTACTTC
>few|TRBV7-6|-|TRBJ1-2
CASSPTYGWQGKYGYTF
TGTGCCAGCAGCCCAACCTACGGGTGGCAGGGGAAATATGGCTACACCTTC
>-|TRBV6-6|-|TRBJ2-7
CASSYGASTAYEQYF
TGTGCCAGCAGTTATGGGGCAAGCACCGCGTACGAGCAGTACTTC
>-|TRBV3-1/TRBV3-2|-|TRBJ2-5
CASSIRGAQETQYF
TGTGCCAGCTCAATTCGGGGGGCACAAGAGACCCAGTACTTC
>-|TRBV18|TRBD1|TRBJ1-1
CASSPGQVDRKAFF
TGTGCCAGCTCACCGGGACAGGTAGATAGAAAAGCTTTCTTT